This TCR beta chain was documented in a study of cytomegalovirus exposure and HLA in healthy donors (dated by TCRdb to the late 2010s). In the study overall: In an earlier analysis of under 600 of the donors, roughly 300 Gb of sequence data and some 100 million unique TCR beta sequences from some 170 million T cells were reported. Four to six DR-DQ haplotypes were handled as single units for association and clustering, since linkage in the cohort was strong. Besides the first cohort of under 700 subjects, a separate validation cohort made up of 120 different subjects was used. About 280 gigabases of sequencing data and approximately 93 million unique TCR sequences were included in an early release covering under 650 HLA-typed donors. In the later analysis, no new phenotypic data were used to find candidate immune exposures; instead, reliance was placed on TCR beta sequences and their occurrence across donors. To predict cytomegalovirus infection status, the study brought together high-throughput TCR immunosequencing, statistical association of individual TCRs with disease status, and machine learning. Genome-wide SNP genotypes for about 65% of the 666 donors were used in a later genetic analysis, which treated that subset as a discovery cohort. The study aimed to test whether cataloging public T cell receptors could reveal signatures of past pathogen exposure. A later analysis re-examined previously published TCR beta repertoires from hundreds of donors and added high-resolution HLA genotyping to investigate patterns of TCR occurrence. An earlier analysis of 587 of the donors applied high-throughput TCR beta sequencing to assess whether each TCR beta V gene segment acted as functional or pseudogenic. Alongside the repertoire data, information on donor age, sex, ethnicity and CMV serostatus was compiled. HLA typing covered class I and class II loci at four-digit resolution. Every repertoire in the discovery cohort had been generated on one and the same sequencing platform. On average, around 240,000 unique TCR beta nucleotide sequences were sequenced per donor among fewer than 500 genotyped donors of the cohort, with 15% to 20% of those sequences being non-productive. Typing coverage differed by locus: A, B, C, DRB1 and DQB1 were typed in roughly 620-630 donors, DQA1 in roughly 500, DPA1 in nearly 610, and DPB1 in 472. Of the 398 genotyped donors, over 70% fell in the genetic ancestry cluster associated with self-reported Caucasian donors. The T cell repertoires of several hundred subjects were profiled by immunosequencing and related to cytomegalovirus serostatus. What the authors observed across the whole study: A group of highly shared sequence variants was considered likely to be a technical artifact of the sequencing pipeline. This cohort had only TCR beta chains sequenced, and the lack of alpha or paired-chain data limited which features could be detected. Most CMV-associated TCR beta chains appeared to be HLA-restricted in a later analysis, and the HLA associations seemed to be driven largely by CMV exposure. The study gave a list of about 150 TCR beta chains associated with cytomegalovirus. Correlated functional status among segregating V segments might be attributable to linkage disequilibrium, but an unknown experimental factor could not be ruled out. A further reported finding was that TCR beta sequences accurately predicted the HLA-A and HLA-B alleles for most subjects in the first cohort. Sequencing depth was assumed to be roughly uniform across donors in the presence/absence analyses, though that assumption may not hold. CMV serostatus was the only immune exposure information available for the cohort. Because some donors lacked HLA typing at each locus, the association tests relied only on the typed subset. Compared with the roughly 710-donor mean, donors in an Asian-associated ancestry cluster had fewer N-insertions in productive TCRs, according to a later genetic analysis. The classifier was reported to diagnose cytomegalovirus status with high specificity and sensitivity in both the original cohort and the validation cohort. A few of the identified cytomegalovirus-associated TCR beta chains were confirmed in vitro to be specific for cytomegalovirus antigens. In a later genetic analysis, a missense DCLRE1C variant was associated with V-gene and J-gene trimming of TCR beta chains, and the association was replicated in an independent cohort. It was suggested by the authors that the approach could potentially be generalized to other disease states and immunological phenotypes. Some IMGT-functional V segments, including TRBV6-2 and TRBV6-3, could not be told apart with the 87-base-pair reads, so those segments were excluded. When HLA alleles, especially DR and DQ, strongly co-occurred, attributing TCR associations to individual alleles was difficult. The earlier analysis of some 540 of the donors excluded about 16 rarely observed V segments, including chromosome 9 orphons, because counts were too low. Most TCR sequences were observed very rarely across donors, whereas some public TCRs were present in many individuals. In a later analysis, HLA-associated TCR beta chains were found to be more clonally expanded and to have lower generation probabilities than equally common non-associated chains. Broadly in line with IMGT annotations, most TCR beta V segments showed up in productive rearrangements about 90% or about 30% of the time in an earlier analysis of about 500 of the donors. In a later analysis, over 15,000 TCR beta sequences were associated with specific HLA alleles at a false discovery rate of 0.05. According to a later analysis, TCR association rates differed among HLA loci, with DRB1 alleles showing the most associated TCRs and HLA-C alleles showing the fewest. A later analysis reported that several top co-occurrence clusters appeared linked to parvovirus B19, influenza, CMV and Epstein-Barr virus.

In total, 666 healthy bone marrow donors made up the cohort. At the time of sampling, every cohort member was nominally healthy, though immune exposures that went unrecorded were likely present. The donor tested CMV seronegative, placing the donor among the 350 or so seronegative members of the cohort. Every donor gave a peripheral blood sample, and the peripheral blood mononuclear cells from that sample were used for TCR beta sequencing. The Qiagen DNeasy Blood Extraction Kit was used to extract genomic DNA from the blood cell samples. Receptor amplification or capture employed the immunoSEQ multiplex PCR assay. A mixture of 60 forward primers for TCR Vbeta segments and 13 reverse primers for TCR Jbeta segments was used in the multiplex PCR. A multiplex PCR assay on genomic DNA amplified the CDR3 region of rearranged TCR beta genes. On the Illumina HiSeq System, the amplified TCR beta libraries were sequenced as 87-base-pair reads. The source study handled its data this way. In a later analysis, tens of millions of unique TCR beta chains were counted across the roughly 670 repertoires, and roughly 11 million of these chains were shared by at least two donors. Raw reads were error-corrected and collapsed into unique sequences by a nearest-neighbor algorithm in which closely related sequences were merged to remove PCR and sequencing errors. V, D and J gene segments were assigned by aligning CDR3 sequences to IMGT reference sequences. Each retained sequence needed at least a six-nucleotide match to both a V gene segment and a J gene segment. A rearrangement counted as productive if the CDR3 had no stop codons and remained in frame with V and J, and every other rearrangement counted as non-productive. Following IMGT convention, CDR3 was defined as the stretch from the second conserved V-encoded cysteine to the conserved J-encoded phenylalanine. The earlier analysis of 550 to 650 of the donors excluded any sequence lacking an unambiguous match to a single V gene segment. In an earlier analysis of 587 of the donors, V segments were called functional above 56.7% productive rearrangements and were called segregating when the between-donor standard deviation exceeded 5%. To diagnose cytomegalovirus status from the catalog of TCR beta chain sequences, a statistical classification framework was built. V and J gene assignment, in a later analysis, came from comparing TCR nucleotide sequences with IMGT/GENE-DB human TR gene sequences. The TCRdist pipeline was used in a later analysis to assign CDR3 sequences and most-parsimonious VDJ recombination scenarios. A later analysis defined each TCR beta chain by its CDR3 amino acid sequence plus V-gene family, and excluded reads lacking a unique V-gene family. To address suspected cross-contamination and a sequencing artifact, a later analysis removed a few hundred highly shared, low-generation-probability nucleotide sequences. In a later analysis, a clonal expansion index was calculated for each public chain from normalized within-repertoire ranks of inferred template counts. In a later analysis, generation probabilities were computed using a VDJ recombination model fitted to out-of-frame rearrangements, and the results were checked against IGoR. In a later analysis, hypergeometric tests were used to score TCR-TCR, TCR-HLA and TCR-CMV co-occurrence, with a repertoire-size bias correction applied to TCR pairs. A later analysis estimated false discovery rates by permuting HLA or CMV assignments 20 times. A later analysis grouped co-occurring TCRs with DBSCAN, adding TCRdist sequence similarity when clustering within HLA-allele-positive subsets. For co-occurrence clustering, repertoires with fewer than 30,000 or more than 120,000 public chains were excluded, along with roughly 5 repertoires with anomalous nucleotide sharing. Held by TCRdb, this immuneACCESS table contains in-frame sequences only and omits some clones. Under half of the omission traces to an unresolved V gene where checked; the cause of the rest is unknown. V and J calls and clone size are those listed in that table; D and trimming were worked out from the DNA. The sample profile shows about 120,000 clones; approximately 80% of them were found once. The ten largest clones add up to 2% to 2.5% of the sample.

With respect to this clone: This receptor's antigen is unknown. It has no much larger one-base neighbor in the sample; base qualities were not kept.

CDR1 and CDR2 were assigned from the germline V gene as MNHNS and SASEGT. The germline V end is reduced by 5 bases and the J end by 1 base; junction bases left unmatched: 3. Counted from cysteine to phenylalanine, this CDR3 has 14 amino acids. Of the read, only the CDR3 DNA is kept; its 42 bases are in frame from base 1. The chain uses TRBV6-1 and TRBJ2-3; 7 junctional bases match TRBD2. Specimen: PBMCs. The clonotype was recovered from a woman aged 35 to 49 in good health and CMV-seronegative. The CDR3 region reads CASSFLAGTDTQYF. At the DNA level, the sequence is TGTGCCAGCAGTTTCCTAGCGGGCACAGATACGCAGTATTTT.